One and the same sample provided the 18 T cell receptor beta chains below, sequenced in a study of regulatory T cells in long-lasting Graves disease. In building TCR beta libraries, iRepertoire HTBI primers were used together with Arm-PCR of CDR3 regions. Using its own MiXCR run on the multiplex PCR reads, TCRdb lists one record per CDR3 protein. There are 700,000 or so distinct CDR3 sequences in the sample; roughly 30% occur only once, and roughly 41% lies in the top ten. Time point described: persistent/refractory GD, antithyroid drugs over 5 years with positive TRAb. Construction of the TCR library relied on RNA isolated from PBMCs. The sequencing used peripheral blood mononuclear cells (PBMCs), collected when the disease was refractory, from a patient treated with antithyroid drugs. These receptors all stem from a female donor with Graves disease.

The V call is TRBV28, the J call TRBJ2-7, with TRBD1 as a possible D gene (6 bases). With 8 bases removed from V and 0 bases from J, the gap between germline ends came to 8 bases. There are 12 residues in the CDR3. Per the germline V gene, CDR1 is MDHEN and CDR2 is SYDVKM. CDR3 residues: CASRDTSYEQYF. DNA of the CDR3: TGTGCCAGCCGGGACACCTCCTACGAGCAGTACTTC. Variable domain in full (rest from reference TRBV28 and TRBJ2-7): DVKVTQSSRYLVKRTGEKVFLECVQDMDHENMFWYRQDPGLGLRLIYFSYDVKMKEKGDIPEGYSVSREKKERFSLILESASTNQTSMYLCASRDTSYEQYFGPGTRLTVT.

CDR3 loop: CSAAPLGTQETQYF. The CDR3 DNA reads as TGCAGTGCCGCCCCACTTGGGACCCAAGAGACCCAGTACTTC. The V call is TRBV20-1, the J call TRBJ2-5; D possibly uses TRBD1 or TRBD2 (5 bases each). The V end lost 6 bases, the J end lost 1 base, and 15 bases lay between the germline ends. The CDR3 covers 14 residues. Germline V CDR1 and CDR2: DFQATT, SNEGSKA (reference sequence).

This clonotype was counted a few times. J is TRBJ1-1 and V is TRBV11-2; D is possibly TRBD1 (6 bases). The CDR3 length is 15 residues. Trimming left V 6 bases short and J 0 bases short, with 14 bases between. Germline V gene lookup returns CDR1 SGHAT and CDR2 FQNNGV. The CDR3 sequence: CASRLAGQMNTEAFF. The CDR3 DNA is TGTGCCAGCAGGCTAGCTGGACAGATGAACACTGAAGCTTTCTTT.

The CDR3 loop reads CASSFSGIHQPQHF. Written as DNA, the CDR3 is TGTGCCAGCAGTTTTTCAGGTATACATCAGCCCCAGCATTTT. This sequence joins TRBV12-3 or TRBV12-4 and TRBJ1-5, with D unresolved. The CDR3 length is 14 residues. V lost 3 bases to trimming and J lost 5 bases, with 11 bases between them.

On this clonotype itself: A read error may explain this, as a much larger clone is one base away. DNA for the CDR3: TGTGCCAGCAGTTTGATGGCAGGACTCTACGGGCAGTACTTC. The encoded protein is CASSLMAGLYGQYF. This chain uses TRBV28 with TRBJ2-7, with D maybe TRBD2 (5 bases). From germline, CDR1 is MDHEN and CDR2 SYDVKM. The CDR3 is 14 residues long.

Note on this clonotype: One junction end does not reproduce the germline sequence, and a read error may be involved. The gene calls are TRBV10-3 and TRBJ2-7, with D perhaps assigned TRBD1 or TRBD2 (7 bases each). This CDR3 has 14 residues. The germline V gene has CDR1 ENHRY and CDR2 SYGVKD. The CDR3: CAISQGGLSHEQYF. The DNA for the CDR3 is TGTGCCATCAGTCAGGGGGGGCTCTCCCACGAGCAGTACTTC.

The sample holds many counts of this clonotype. The chain links TRBV12-3 or TRBV12-4 to TRBJ1-5; the D is unclear. Trimming removed 5 bases from V and 2 bases from J, with 13 bases in between. The CDR3 spans 15 residues. The DNA of the CDR3 is TGTGCCAGCAGTCCCGAGGGCACGGGCAATCAGCCCCAGCATTTT. Translation: CASSPEGTGNQPQHF.

The rearrangement joins TRBV27 to TRBJ1-2, with 8 bases lining up with TRBD1. The CDR3 consists of 14 residues. The germline V gene encodes CDR1 MNHEY and CDR2 SMNVEV (reference sequence). The junction had 6 bases not matched to a gene; V was cut back by 5 bases and J by 4 bases. For the CDR3, the DNA is TGTGCCAGCAGTCCGACAGGGGAACGCTATGGCTACACCTTC. Translation gives CASSPTGERYGYTF.

A few counts support this clonotype. The rearrangement joins TRBV5-5 to TRBJ1-4, with TRBD1 matching 10 bases. The V segment lost 6 bases and the J segment 6 bases; nucleotides outside the gene matches: 8. The length of the CDR3 is 15 residues. Germline V gene sequence: CDR1 SGHKS, CDR2 YYEKEE (reference sequence). The CDR3 loop is CASTSQGTGDEKLFF. CDR3 in DNA: TGTGCCAGCACCTCCCAAGGGACAGGGGATGAAAAACTGTTTTTT.

This clonotype has a handful of counts. The J gene is TRBJ1-1, the V gene TRBV29-1; no definite D call. Trimming removed 6 bases from V and 4 bases from J, with 12 bases in between. This CDR3 has 12 residues. Looked up from germline, CDR1 is SQVTM and CDR2 is ANQGSEA. CDR3 DNA: TGCAGCGTCGCGGATTCGAGCACTGAAGCTTTCTTT. This gives the protein CSVADSSTEAFF.

This clonotype has a count of ten or more. The chain combines TRBV12-3 or TRBV12-4 with TRBJ2-2; 10 positions match TRBD2. The J segment lost 1 base and the V segment lost 5 bases, leaving 7 bases of the junction unmatched. This CDR3 region has 17 residues. In nucleotides, the CDR3 is TGTGCCAGCAGTCCCGAGACTAGCGGGTGGAACACCGGGGAGCTGTTTTTT. Translating it yields CASSPETSGWNTGELFF.

The chain uses TRBV30 and TRBJ1-2; 7 bases line up with TRBD1. CDR1 GTSNPN and CDR2 SVGIG come from the germline V gene (reference sequence). V dropped 4 bases and J dropped 3; count of bases not matched to a gene: 8. CDR3 length: 14 amino acids. The CDR3 reads CAWIRQGVDYGYTF. In nucleotides, the CDR3 is TGTGCCTGGATCAGACAGGGCGTAGACTATGGCTACACCTTC.

This clonotype was recorded at least ten times. V usage is TRBV10-3 and J usage is TRBJ2-7; 11 nucleotides match TRBD2. Germline loops: CDR1 ENHRY, CDR2 SYGVKD. J lost 5 bases, V lost 0 bases, and 6 bases had no gene match. The CDR3 is 16 residues long. This CDR3 reads CAISESRSGRANEQYF. CDR3 coding DNA: TGTGCCATCAGTGAGTCGCGTAGCGGGAGGGCCAACGAGCAGTACTTC.

The chain couples TRBV20-1 to TRBJ2-3; 10 bases agree with TRBD2. Per the germline V gene, CDR1 is DFQATT and CDR2 is SNEGSKA (reference sequence). Trimming removed 6 bases from V and 5 bases from J; junction bases left unmatched: 11. This CDR3 comprises 15 residues. CDR3 bases: TGCAGTGCCCTAGGACTAGCGGATTTAGGAGATACGCAGTATTTT. Its protein is CSALGLADLGDTQYF.

In this sample, this clonotype turned up many times. The chain joins TRBV28 to TRBJ1-4; D call uncertain. V lost 6 bases and J 0 bases, leaving 17 bases between the germline ends. CDR1 and CDR2 from the germline V gene are MDHEN and SYDVKM. The CDR3 length is 17 residues. CDR3: CASSLTTGRTTNEKLFF. The CDR3 nucleotides read TGTGCCAGCAGCCTTACTACGGGAAGAACAACTAATGAAAAACTGTTTTTT.

This clonotype appeared a few times. The rearrangement uses TRBV30 and TRBJ1-6; D is possibly TRBD1 (6 bases). Germline values: CDR1 GTSNPN, CDR2 SVGIG (reference sequence). The ends were cut back, 0 bases at V and 2 bases at J, with 8 bases in the middle. The length of the CDR3 is 15 residues. The CDR3: CAWSVRTAYNSPLHF. The DNA of the CDR3 is TGTGCCTGGAGTGTACGGACAGCCTATAATTCACCCCTCCACTTT.

The chain combines TRBV27 with TRBJ1-1, with D maybe TRBD1 (6 bases). CDR3 length equals 14 residues. Trimming took 4 bases from V and 3 from J, leaving 12 bases between them. Germline V gene lookup returns CDR1 MNHEY and CDR2 SMNVEV (reference sequence). The CDR3 DNA reads TGTGCCAGCAGTTGGAACAGGGTTTACACTGAAGCTTTCTTT. This gives the protein CASSWNRVYTEAFF.

This clonotype was observed at least ten times. The chain uses TRBV28 and TRBJ1-5, with D maybe TRBD1 (6 bases). CDR3 length equals 15 residues. Trimming shortened V by 5 bases and J by 5 bases, and 16 bases separated the two germline ends. Germline V gene sequence: CDR1 MDHEN, CDR2 SYDVKM. CDR3 coding DNA: TGTGCCAGCAGTAATTACAGGGTTGGCGATCAGCCCCAGCATTTT. It specifies CASSNYRVGDQPQHF.